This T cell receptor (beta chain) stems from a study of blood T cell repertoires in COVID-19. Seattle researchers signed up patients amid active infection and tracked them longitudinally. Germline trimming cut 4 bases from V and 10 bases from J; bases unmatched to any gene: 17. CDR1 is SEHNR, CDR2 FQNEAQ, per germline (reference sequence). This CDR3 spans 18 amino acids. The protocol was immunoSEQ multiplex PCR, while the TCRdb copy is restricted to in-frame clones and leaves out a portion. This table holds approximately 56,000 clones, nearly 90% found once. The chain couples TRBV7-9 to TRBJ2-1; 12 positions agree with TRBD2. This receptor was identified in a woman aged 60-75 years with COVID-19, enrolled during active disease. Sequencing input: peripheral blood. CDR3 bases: TGTGCCAGCAGCTCTGGACTAGCGGGGCCCCTACAAGGCGAGGAGCAGTTCTTC. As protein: CASSSGLAGPLQGEEQFF.